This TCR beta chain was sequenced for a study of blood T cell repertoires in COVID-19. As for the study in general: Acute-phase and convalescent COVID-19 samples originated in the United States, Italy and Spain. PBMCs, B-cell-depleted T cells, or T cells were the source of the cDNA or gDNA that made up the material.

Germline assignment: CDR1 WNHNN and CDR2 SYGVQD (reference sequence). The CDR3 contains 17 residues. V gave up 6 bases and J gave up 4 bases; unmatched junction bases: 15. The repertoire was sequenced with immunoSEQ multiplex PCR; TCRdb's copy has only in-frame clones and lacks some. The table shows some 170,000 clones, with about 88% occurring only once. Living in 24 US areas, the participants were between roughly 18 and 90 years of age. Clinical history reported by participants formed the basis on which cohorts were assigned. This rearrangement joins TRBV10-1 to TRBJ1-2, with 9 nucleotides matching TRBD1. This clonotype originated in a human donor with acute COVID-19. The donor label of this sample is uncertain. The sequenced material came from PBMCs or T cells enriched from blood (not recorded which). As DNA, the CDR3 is TGCGCCAGCAGCGCCAAGGGGTACAGGGGGCGCGGCTATGGCTACACCTTC. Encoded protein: CASSAKGYRGRGYGYTF.